Below, 17 T cell receptor beta chains from the same sample are listed, as sequenced in a study of T cell responses to AZD1222 COVID-19 vaccine. TCRdb keeps only in-frame clones here, not all; method: immunoSEQ multiplex PCR. The sample carries around 110,000 clones, about 90% recorded once. The input for sequencing was peripheral blood, taken 28 days after the second AZD1222 dose. These receptor sequences come from an adult who received the AZD1222 COVID-19 vaccine.

The V call is TRBV18, the J call TRBJ1-5, with 7 bases aligning to TRBD1. The CDR3 loop spans 14 amino acids. The trim removed 6 bases at V and 3 bases at J, leaving 5 bases unmatched. The germline gives CDR1 KGHSH, CDR2 LQKENI. The CDR3 DNA follows: TGTGCCAGCTCCCTGACAGGGTTCAATCAGCCCCAGCATTTT. Residues: CASSLTGFNQPQHF.

This chain uses TRBV7-8 with TRBJ2-7; 10 positions match TRBD2. There are 14 residues in the CDR3. V lost 5 bases to trimming and J lost 7 bases; unmatched junction nucleotides: 8. Germline loops: CDR1 SGHVS, CDR2 FQNEAQ. This CDR3 reads CASSREILAGEQYF. Here the CDR3 DNA reads TGTGCCAGCAGCCGGGAGATACTAGCGGGGGAGCAGTACTTC.

The gene calls are TRBV5-1 and TRBJ2-1, with D possibly TRBD2 on 6 matching bases. The CDR3 is 12 amino acids. Germline CDR1 and CDR2: SGHRS and YFSETQ. V was cut by 4 bases and J by 5 bases, with 7 bases left in between. CDR3 protein: CASSAGNNEQFF. The CDR3 DNA follows: TGCGCCAGCAGCGCGGGGAACAATGAGCAGTTCTTC.

The count of this clone is one. The rearrangement links TRBV2 to TRBJ2-7; 7 positions agree with TRBD1. With 6 bases clipped from V and 1 base from J, the junction kept 12 bases outside the gene matches. The length of the CDR3 is 16 residues. Germline lookup yields CDR1 SNHLY and CDR2 FYNNEI. CDR3 in amino acids: CASSEYRGIVSYEQYF. The CDR3 bases are TGTGCCAGCAGCGAATACAGGGGAATTGTGTCCTACGAGCAGTACTTC.

The chain links TRBV5-1 to TRBJ2-7, with D unclear. The CDR3 covers 14 residues. V lost 4 bases and J 2 bases, leaving 13 bases between the germline ends. Germline-derived CDR1 and CDR2 are SGHRS and YFSETQ. The CDR3 loop reads CASSLSGQAYEQYF. In DNA, the CDR3 is TGCGCCAGCAGCCTAAGTGGGCAAGCCTACGAGCAGTACTTC.

The V call is TRBV19, the J call TRBJ2-7; D is unclear. The length of the CDR3 is 15 residues. Germline V gene data show CDR1 as LNHDA and CDR2 as SQIVND (reference sequence). The ends were cut back, 1 base at V and 4 bases at J, with 14 bases in the middle. The DNA of the CDR3 is TGTGCCAGTAGTATAGGTACCCAGGTTGGGTACGAGCAGTACTTC. Its translation is CASSIGTQVGYEQYF. Complete variable domain (other parts from reference TRBV19 and TRBJ2-7): DGGITQSPKYLFRKEGQNVTLSCEQNLNHDAMYWYRQDPGQGLRLIYYSQIVNDFQKGDIAEGYSVSREKKESFPLTVTSAQKNPTAFYLCASSIGTQVGYEQYFGPGTRLTVT.

The chain has TRBV10-1 and TRBJ1-5; 8 nucleotides match TRBD1. Per the germline V gene, CDR1 is WNHNN and CDR2 is SYGVQD (reference sequence). There are 15 residues in the CDR3. The V segment lost 7 bases and the J segment 4 bases; nucleotides outside the gene matches: 9. CDR3 in DNA: TGCGCCAGCATCGAGAAGACAGGGGAAAATCAGCCCCAGCATTTT. It is translated as CASIEKTGENQPQHF.

The rearrangement joins TRBV19 to TRBJ1-6, with a tentative D call TRBD1 (5 bases). The ends were cut back, 9 bases at V and 0 bases at J, with 21 bases in the middle. In germline, CDR1 is LNHDA, CDR2 SQIVND (reference sequence). The CDR3 contains 18 residues. In DNA, the CDR3 is TGTGCCAGAGCCGGGACTAAACATACCAGCTCCTATAATTCACCCCTCCACTTT. This gives the protein CARAGTKHTSSYNSPLHF.

This chain uses TRBV7-9 with TRBJ2-2; D tentatively reads TRBD1 or TRBD2 (6 bases each). V was shortened by 8 bases and J by 0 bases, with 10 bases between the two germline ends. From germline, CDR1 is SEHNR and CDR2 FQNEAQ (reference sequence). The CDR3 consists of 14 residues. CDR3 nucleotides: TGTGCCAGCCGCGGGACACCGAACACCGGGGAGCTGTTTTTT. Its protein product is CASRGTPNTGELFF.

This chain uses TRBV10-3 with TRBJ1-4; D is perhaps TRBD1 (5 bases). Trimming removed 2 bases at V and 2 bases at J, with 15 bases between. Looked up from germline, CDR1 is ENHRY and CDR2 is SYGVKD. The CDR3 runs to 17 residues. This CDR3 reads CAISEGAGRLTNEKLFF. The CDR3 nucleotides read TGTGCCATCAGTGAGGGAGCAGGGAGATTGACTAATGAAAAACTGTTTTTT.

J is TRBJ2-7 and V is TRBV12-5; 7 bases agree with TRBD1. The ends lost 3 bases at V and 6 bases at J; junction bases unmatched: 17. Germline assignment: CDR1 LGHNT and CDR2 FRNRAP. CDR3 length: 17 amino acids. The CDR3 DNA sequence: TGTGCTAGTGGTTTTTATCCGCCGGGACAGCCCGCGATCGAGCAGTACTTC. As protein: CASGFYPPGQPAIEQYF.

This chain links TRBV4-3 with TRBJ2-1; possibly TRBD1 or TRBD2 for D (6 bases each). Germline V CDR1 and CDR2: LGHNA, YSLEER. This CDR3 region has 13 residues. Trimming cost V 5 bases and J 12 bases, with 17 bases left between them. CDR3 in amino acids: CASSGRDILGQFF. In nucleotides, the CDR3 is TGCGCCAGCAGCGGGCGGGACATTCTGGGGCAGTTCTTC.

Points on this clone: A junction boundary mismatches the germline segment, possibly from a read error. The V and J genes are TRBV18 and TRBJ2-3; D is perhaps TRBD1 or TRBD2 (5 bases each). This CDR3 spans 12 amino acids. Germline-derived CDR1 and CDR2 are KGHSH and LQKENI. The CDR3: CASSFLNGATDF. Written as DNA, the CDR3 is TGTGCCAGCTCATTCTTAAACGGGGCCACGGATTTT.

The rearrangement joins TRBV6-5 to TRBJ1-3; maybe TRBD1 (6 bases). V lost 6 bases, J lost 0 bases, and 12 bases lay in between. CDR1 MNHEY and CDR2 SVGAGI come from the germline V gene. The CDR3 is 15 amino acids. CDR3 coding DNA: TGTGCCAGCAGCCTAGGGGGATTCTCTGGAAACACCATATATTTT. This codes for CASSLGGFSGNTIYF.

The chain carries TRBV30 and TRBJ1-4; D not resolved. Germline CDR1 is GTSNPN and CDR2 is SVGIG (reference sequence). This CDR3 contains 17 residues. V was shortened by 8 bases and J by 0 bases, with 22 bases between the two germline ends. CDR3 residues: CALGNIGVPATNEKLFF. CDR3 coding DNA: TGTGCCCTAGGGAACATCGGAGTACCTGCAACTAATGAAAAACTGTTTTTT.

This chain connects TRBV4-3 to TRBJ2-7; 7 bases are a match to TRBD1. In germline, CDR1 is LGHNA, CDR2 YSLEER. Trimming removed 0 bases from V and 9 bases from J; junction bases left unmatched: 8. The CDR3 extends over 14 amino acids. In DNA, the CDR3 is TGCGCCAGCAGCCAAGATAGAGACAGGGCCCTGCAGTACTTC. Translated, it gives CASSQDRDRALQYF.

The J gene is TRBJ1-4, the V gene TRBV9, with D tentatively TRBD1 (5 bases). Germline loops: CDR1 SGDLS, CDR2 YYNGEE. V shed 3 bases and J shed 5 bases, with 11 bases lying between them. The CDR3 covers 14 residues. The CDR3 bases are TGTGCCAGCAGCGGAGGAGGGGAGAATGAAAAACTGTTTTTT. It specifies CASSGGGENEKLFF.